This is a list of T cell receptor beta chains from one sample in a study of blood T cell repertoires in COVID-19. Clones were sequenced by immunoSEQ multiplex PCR, and TCRdb holds only the in-frame ones, with some missing. The profile shows approximately 120,000 clones, 70% to 85% of them singletons. Sequencing was performed on peripheral blood. Receptors originate from a woman of 80 years or more with active or convalescent COVID-19. Both conserved end residues are part of each CDR3. Each record gives: D gene, V gene, J gene, clone size, CDR3 protein, CDR3 DNA. The D gene is left open where the match is weak. Clone size is shown for a subset of rows, as once, few, many or a class of expanded clone.

.	TRBV9	TRBJ1-2	.	CASSVVPGYGYTF	TGTGCCAGCAGCGTAGTCCCCGGCTATGGCTACACCTTC
TRBD2	TRBV7-9	TRBJ2-7	.	CASSPGLAGVQREQYF	TGTGCCAGCAGCCCCGGACTAGCGGGAGTGCAGAGGGAGCAGTACTTC
TRBD2	TRBV3-1/TRBV3-2	TRBJ2-3	.	CASSHSGAGTDTQYF	TGTGCCAGCAGCCATAGCGGGGCTGGCACAGATACGCAGTATTTT
TRBD1	TRBV24-1	TRBJ1-2	.	CATSDRTGQDNYGYTF	TGTGCCACCAGTGACCGAACGGGACAGGATAACTATGGCTACACCTTC
.	TRBV6-5	TRBJ2-7	.	CASSYSSGRGYEQYF	TGTGCCAGCAGTTACTCATCTGGGCGGGGCTACGAGCAGTACTTC
TRBD1	TRBV5-1	TRBJ2-7	once	CASSLPGTGVYEQYF	TGCGCCAGCAGCTTGCCCGGGACAGGGGTATACGAGCAGTACTTC
TRBD1	TRBV19	TRBJ1-1	.	CASSSDRENTEAFF	TGTGCCAGTAGTTCTGACAGGGAAAACACTGAAGCTTTCTTT
TRBD2	TRBV6-2/TRBV6-3	TRBJ2-3	.	CASSHGTSGIRTDTQYF	TGTGCCAGCAGTCATGGGACTAGCGGGATTCGCACAGATACGCAGTATTTT
.	TRBV6-5	TRBJ1-1	.	CASYPSGMNTEAFF	TGTGCCAGCTATCCGAGCGGCATGAACACTGAAGCTTTCTTT
.	TRBV24-1	TRBJ1-2	once	CATSDPRDIYGYTF	TGTGCCACCAGTGATCCCCGGGACATCTATGGCTACACCTTC
TRBD1	TRBV2	TRBJ1-5	.	CASSVRTGVGNQPQHF	TGTGCCAGCAGTGTACGGACAGGGGTTGGCAATCAGCCCCAGCATTTT
.	TRBV6-5	TRBJ1-2	.	CASNLGGGYTF	TGTGCCAGCAACTTAGGGGGAGGCTACACCTTC
.	TRBV18	TRBJ2-5	.	CASSPLPQETQYF	TGTGCCAGCTCACCCCTCCCCCAAGAGACCCAGTACTTC
.	TRBV19	TRBJ1-2	.	CASSVQRIGTYGYTF	TGTGCCAGTAGTGTCCAGAGGATCGGGACTTATGGCTACACCTTC
TRBD2	TRBV6-5	TRBJ2-7	.	CASSRGRTYEQYF	TGTGCCAGCAGTCGCGGGAGAACCTACGAGCAGTACTTC
TRBD1	TRBV7-9	TRBJ1-2	once	CASSSGGNYGYTF	TGTGCCAGCAGCTCAGGGGGTAACTATGGCTACACCTTC
.	TRBV28	TRBJ2-7	.	CASSLGGSSYEQYF	TGTGCCAGCAGTTTAGGGGGCAGTTCCTACGAGCAGTACTTC
TRBD1	TRBV18	TRBJ1-2	.	CASSRGQGANYGYTF	TGTGCCAGCTCACGAGGACAGGGGGCGAACTATGGCTACACCTTC
.	TRBV4-2	TRBJ2-7	.	CASSQEGGASSYEQYF	TGTGCCAGCAGCCAAGAAGGCGGAGCAAGCTCCTACGAGCAGTACTTC
TRBD2	TRBV5-1	TRBJ2-5	.	CASSLGTSSPWVETQYF	TGCGCCAGCAGCCTCGGGACTAGCTCCCCCTGGGTAGAGACCCAGTACTTC
.	TRBV18	TRBJ1-5	.	CASSPGGQDQPQHF	TGTGCCAGCTCACCAGGGGGCCAGGATCAGCCCCAGCATTTT
TRBD1	TRBV3-1/TRBV3-2	TRBJ2-2	.	CASRQGASTGELFF	TGTGCCAGCAGACAGGGGGCGTCCACCGGGGAGCTGTTTTTT
TRBD1	TRBV23-1	TRBJ2-3	.	CASSQLGQGKSTDTQYF	TGCGCCAGCAGTCAACTGGGACAGGGGAAAAGCACAGATACGCAGTATTTT
TRBD1	TRBV3-1/TRBV3-2	TRBJ2-7	.	CASSQGPPGGKYEQYF	TGTGCCAGCAGCCAAGGCCCGCCAGGGGGCAAGTACGAGCAGTACTTC
.	TRBV6-2/TRBV6-3	TRBJ2-5	.	CASSYLGVGGETQYF	TGTGCCAGCAGTTACTTGGGAGTAGGAGGGGAGACCCAGTACTTC
TRBD2	TRBV7-3	TRBJ2-7	few	CASSRSGEGYEQYF	TGTGCCAGCAGCCGAAGCGGGGAGGGCTACGAGCAGTACTTC
.	TRBV9	TRBJ2-7	.	CASSPSGFSWEQYF	TGTGCCAGCAGCCCCAGTGGCTTCAGTTGGGAGCAGTACTTC
TRBD1	TRBV5-8	TRBJ2-1	.	CASSLRGQGWHEQFF	TGTGCCAGCAGCTTGAGGGGACAGGGGTGGCATGAGCAGTTCTTC
TRBD1	TRBV2	TRBJ1-2	.	CASRSVGQGAGYGYTF	TGTGCCAGCAGAAGCGTCGGACAGGGGGCGGGCTATGGCTACACCTTC
TRBD2	TRBV7-2	TRBJ2-5	.	CASSFASGRETQYF	TGTGCCAGCAGCTTCGCTAGCGGGCGCGAGACCCAGTACTTC
TRBD2	TRBV29-1	TRBJ2-1	.	CSVRWRGGYNEQFF	TGCAGCGTTCGATGGCGGGGGGGCTACAATGAGCAGTTCTTC
.	TRBV19	TRBJ1-5	.	CASSMVRNSNQPQHF	TGTGCCAGTAGTATGGTGCGGAATAGCAATCAGCCCCAGCATTTT
TRBD1	TRBV7-2	TRBJ2-7	once	CASSLDRGYSYEQYF	TGTGCCAGCAGCTTAGACAGGGGATACTCCTACGAGCAGTACTTC
.	TRBV19	TRBJ2-1	.	CASRDGSSYNEQFF	TGTGCCAGCCGAGACGGGAGCTCCTACAATGAGCAGTTCTTC
.	TRBV18	TRBJ2-6	.	CASSQRAGANVLTF	TGTGCCAGCTCTCAGCGTGCAGGGGCCAACGTCCTGACTTTC
TRBD1	TRBV19	TRBJ1-1	once	CASRATVQGATEAFF	TGTGCCAGTAGGGCGACGGTACAGGGGGCCACTGAAGCTTTCTTT
.	TRBV5-4	TRBJ1-2	.	CASSFSTGGYTF	TGTGCCAGCAGCTTCAGTACAGGGGGCTACACCTTC
.	TRBV18	TRBJ2-2	.	CASSRGGTANTGELFF	TGTGCCAGCTCACGGGGAGGAACGGCGAACACCGGGGAGCTGTTTTTT
TRBD1	TRBV12-3/TRBV12-4	TRBJ1-2	.	CASRRQGDGYTF	TGTGCCAGCAGACGACAGGGCGATGGCTACACCTTC
TRBD1	TRBV10-3	TRBJ1-5	.	CAISVGGPYSNQPQHF	TGTGCCATCAGTGTAGGGGGCCCCTATAGCAATCAGCCCCAGCATTTT
.	TRBV7-2	TRBJ1-5	.	CASSLGSGFPNQPQHF	TGTGCCAGCAGCTTAGGTTCCGGGTTTCCCAATCAGCCCCAGCATTTT
.	TRBV5-1	TRBJ2-5	.	CASSLSTETQYF	TGCGCCAGCAGTTTGAGCACGGAGACCCAGTACTTC
.	TRBV28	TRBJ1-2	once	CASAVLDRPNYGYTF	TGTGCCAGCGCCGTTTTGGACAGACCTAACTATGGCTACACCTTC
TRBD2	TRBV6-5	TRBJ2-7	.	CASSYSASGTTYEQYF	TGTGCCAGCAGTTACTCAGCTAGCGGGACTACCTACGAGCAGTACTTC
TRBD1	TRBV2	TRBJ1-2	.	CASSLDRDPNYGYTF	TGTGCCAGCAGTCTCGACAGGGATCCTAACTATGGCTACACCTTC
.	TRBV7-2	TRBJ1-2	.	CASSLSTDGYTF	TGTGCCAGCAGCTTAAGTACGGATGGCTACACCTTC
.	TRBV12-1	TRBJ2-3	.	CASSRDRGRDTQYF	TGTGCCAGCAGCAGGGACAGGGGTAGAGATACGCAGTATTTT
TRBD1	TRBV7-2	TRBJ2-7	once	CASSLIISRQGGEQYF	TGTGCCAGCAGCTTAATTATCTCTCGACAGGGGGGCGAGCAGTACTTC
TRBD1	TRBV6-5	TRBJ1-4	.	CASRDPTGVDEKLFF	TGTGCCAGCAGGGACCCTACAGGGGTTGATGAAAAACTGTTTTTT
.	TRBV10-3	TRBJ2-1	.	CAISHSYNEQFF	TGTGCCATCTCCCACTCCTACAATGAGCAGTTCTTC
TRBD2	TRBV30	TRBJ2-5	.	CAWRTSGETQYF	TGTGCCTGGAGGACTAGCGGTGAGACCCAGTACTTC
.	TRBV30	TRBJ1-2	few	CAWSVQSYGYTF	TGTGCCTGGAGTGTACAGTCCTATGGCTACACCTTC
TRBD1	TRBV28	TRBJ2-7	once	CASSLPVPVGQGAYEQYF	TGTGCCAGCAGTTTACCAGTACCCGTGGGGCAGGGGGCCTACGAGCAGTACTTC
TRBD1	TRBV9	TRBJ1-3	.	CASSDSGGVSGNTIYF	TGTGCCAGCAGCGACTCAGGGGGCGTCTCTGGAAACACCATATATTTT
TRBD1	TRBV12-3/TRBV12-4	TRBJ1-1	.	CASRLQGYTEAFF	TGTGCCAGCAGACTACAGGGGTATACTGAAGCTTTCTTT
.	TRBV7-9	TRBJ2-1	.	CASSLEGAYNEQFF	TGTGCCAGCAGCTTAGAAGGAGCTTACAATGAGCAGTTCTTC
.	TRBV27	TRBJ1-5	once	CASSLQVSNQPQHF	TGTGCCAGCAGTTTACAGGTTAGCAATCAGCCCCAGCATTTT
TRBD2	TRBV24-1	TRBJ2-7	.	CATSDGTSGRGSGEQYF	TGTGCCACCAGTGACGGGACTAGCGGGAGAGGGTCGGGAGAGCAGTACTTC
.	TRBV5-8	TRBJ1-4	.	CASSLATGLYNEKLFF	TGTGCCAGCAGCTTGGCGACAGGACTCTATAATGAAAAACTGTTTTTT
.	TRBV28	TRBJ1-1	.	CASSLAGYPDTEAFF	TGTGCCAGCAGTTTAGCAGGGTATCCGGACACTGAAGCTTTCTTT